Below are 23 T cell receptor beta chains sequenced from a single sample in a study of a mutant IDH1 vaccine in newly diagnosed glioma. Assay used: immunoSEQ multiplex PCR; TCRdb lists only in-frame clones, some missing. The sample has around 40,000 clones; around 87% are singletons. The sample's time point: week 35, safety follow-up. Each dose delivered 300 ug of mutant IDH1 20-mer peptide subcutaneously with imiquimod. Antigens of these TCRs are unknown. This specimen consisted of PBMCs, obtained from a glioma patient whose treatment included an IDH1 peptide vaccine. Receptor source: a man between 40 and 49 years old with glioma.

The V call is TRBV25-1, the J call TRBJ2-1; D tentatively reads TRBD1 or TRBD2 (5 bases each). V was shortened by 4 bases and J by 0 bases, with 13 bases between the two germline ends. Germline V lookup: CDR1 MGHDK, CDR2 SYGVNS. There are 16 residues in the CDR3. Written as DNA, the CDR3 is TGTGCCAGCAGTGCCGAGGGGATAATCTCCTACAATGAGCAGTTCTTC. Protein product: CASSAEGIISYNEQFF.

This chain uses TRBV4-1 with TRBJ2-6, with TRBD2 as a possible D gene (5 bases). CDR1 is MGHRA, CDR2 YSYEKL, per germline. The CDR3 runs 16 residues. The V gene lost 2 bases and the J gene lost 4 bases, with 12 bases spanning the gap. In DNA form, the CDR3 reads TGCGCCAGCAGCCAATCTGAGGGATTAGGGGCCAACGTCCTGACTTTC. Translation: CASSQSEGLGANVLTF.

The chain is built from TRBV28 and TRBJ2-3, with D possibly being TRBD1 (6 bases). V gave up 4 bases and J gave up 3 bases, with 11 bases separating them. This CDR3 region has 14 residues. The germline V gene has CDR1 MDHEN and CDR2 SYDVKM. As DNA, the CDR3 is TGTGCCAGCAGTTACTCGGACAGAACAGATACGCAGTATTTT. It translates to CASSYSDRTDTQYF. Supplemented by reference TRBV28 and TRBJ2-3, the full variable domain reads DVKVTQSSRYLVKRTGEKVFLECVQDMDHENMFWYRQDPGLGLRLIYFSYDVKMKEKGDIPEGYSVSREKKERFSLILESASTNQTSMYLCASSYSDRTDTQYFGPGTRLTVL.

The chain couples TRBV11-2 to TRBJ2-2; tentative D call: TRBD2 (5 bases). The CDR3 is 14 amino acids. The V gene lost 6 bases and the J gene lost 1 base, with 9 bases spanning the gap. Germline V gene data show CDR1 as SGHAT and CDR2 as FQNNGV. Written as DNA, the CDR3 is TGTGCCAGCAGAGTTCGGGGGAACACCGGGGAGCTGTTTTTT. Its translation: CASRVRGNTGELFF. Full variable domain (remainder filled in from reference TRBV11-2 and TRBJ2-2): EAGVAQSPRYKIIEKRQSVAFWCNPISGHATLYWYQQILGQGPKLLIQFQNNGVVDDSQLPKDRFSAERLKGVDSTLKIQPAKLEDSAVYLCASRVRGNTGELFFGEGSRLTVL.

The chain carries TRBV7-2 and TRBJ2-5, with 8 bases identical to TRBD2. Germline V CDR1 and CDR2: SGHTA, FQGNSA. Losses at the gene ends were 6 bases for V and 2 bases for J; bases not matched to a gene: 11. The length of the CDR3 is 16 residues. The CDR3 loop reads CASSFRGVAGQETQYF. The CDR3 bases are TGTGCCAGCAGTTTCAGGGGAGTAGCGGGACAAGAGACCCAGTACTTC.

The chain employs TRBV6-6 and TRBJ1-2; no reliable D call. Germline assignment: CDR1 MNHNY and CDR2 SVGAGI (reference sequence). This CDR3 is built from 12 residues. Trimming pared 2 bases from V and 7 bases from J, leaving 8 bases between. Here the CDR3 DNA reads TGTGCCAGCAGTTACGGAGAGGGTGGCTACACCTTC. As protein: CASSYGEGGYTF.

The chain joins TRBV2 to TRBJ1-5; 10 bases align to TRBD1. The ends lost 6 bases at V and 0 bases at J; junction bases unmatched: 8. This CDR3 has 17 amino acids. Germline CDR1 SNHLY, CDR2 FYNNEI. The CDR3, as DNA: TGTGCCAGCAGACCCGGACAGGGGGTAAATAGCAATCAGCCCCAGCATTTT. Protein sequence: CASRPGQGVNSNQPQHF.

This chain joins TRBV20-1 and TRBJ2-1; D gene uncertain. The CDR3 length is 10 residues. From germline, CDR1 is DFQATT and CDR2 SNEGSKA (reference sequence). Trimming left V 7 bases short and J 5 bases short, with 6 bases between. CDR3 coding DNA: TGCAGTGTCCTCGACAATGAGCAGTTCTTC. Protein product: CSVLDNEQFF.

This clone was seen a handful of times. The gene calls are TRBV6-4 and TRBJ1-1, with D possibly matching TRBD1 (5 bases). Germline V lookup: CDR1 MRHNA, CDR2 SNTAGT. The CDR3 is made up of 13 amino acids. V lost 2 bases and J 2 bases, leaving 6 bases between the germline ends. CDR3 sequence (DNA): TGTGCCAGCAGTGACCGGGACAACACTGAAGCTTTCTTT. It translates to CASSDRDNTEAFF.

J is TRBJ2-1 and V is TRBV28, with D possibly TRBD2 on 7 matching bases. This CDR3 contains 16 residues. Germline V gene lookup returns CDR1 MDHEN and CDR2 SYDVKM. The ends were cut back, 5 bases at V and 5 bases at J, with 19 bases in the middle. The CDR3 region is CASSLLWGGSNNEQFF. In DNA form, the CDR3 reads TGTGCCAGCAGTCTGTTATGGGGGGGCTCGAACAATGAGCAGTTCTTC.

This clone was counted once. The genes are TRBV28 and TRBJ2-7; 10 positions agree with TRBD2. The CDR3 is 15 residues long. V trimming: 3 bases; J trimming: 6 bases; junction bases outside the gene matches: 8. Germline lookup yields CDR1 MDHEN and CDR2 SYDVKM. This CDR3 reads CASSFNLAGDIEQYF. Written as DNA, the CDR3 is TGTGCCAGCAGTTTTAACCTAGCGGGAGATATCGAGCAGTACTTC.

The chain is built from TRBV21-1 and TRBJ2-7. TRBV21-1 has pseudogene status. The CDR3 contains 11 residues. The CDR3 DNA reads TGTGCCAACCGGGGGCTCTACGAGCAGTACTTC. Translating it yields CANRGLYEQYF.

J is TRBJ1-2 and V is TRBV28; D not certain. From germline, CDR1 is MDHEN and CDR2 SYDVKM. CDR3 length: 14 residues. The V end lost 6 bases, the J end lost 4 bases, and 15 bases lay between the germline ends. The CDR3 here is CASSPGGFRYGYTF. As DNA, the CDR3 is TGTGCCAGCAGCCCTGGAGGGTTCCGCTATGGCTACACCTTC.

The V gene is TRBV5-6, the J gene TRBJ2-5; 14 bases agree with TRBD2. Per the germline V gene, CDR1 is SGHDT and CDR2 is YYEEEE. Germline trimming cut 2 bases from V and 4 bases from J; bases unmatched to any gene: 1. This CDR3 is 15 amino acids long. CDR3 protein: CASSFGLAGGETQYF. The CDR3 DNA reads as TGTGCCAGCAGCTTCGGACTAGCGGGGGGAGAGACCCAGTACTTC.

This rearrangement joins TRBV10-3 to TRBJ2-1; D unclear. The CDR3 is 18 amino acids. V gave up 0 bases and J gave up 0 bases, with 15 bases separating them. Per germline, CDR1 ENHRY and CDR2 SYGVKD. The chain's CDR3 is CAISESSVFASSYNEQFF. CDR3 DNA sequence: TGTGCCATCAGTGAGTCCTCGGTATTTGCTAGCTCCTACAATGAGCAGTTCTTC.

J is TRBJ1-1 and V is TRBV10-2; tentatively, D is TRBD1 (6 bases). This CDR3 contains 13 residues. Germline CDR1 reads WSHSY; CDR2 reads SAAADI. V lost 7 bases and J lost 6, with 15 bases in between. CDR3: CASIQRGKAEAFF. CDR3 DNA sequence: TGCGCCAGCATCCAGAGGGGGAAGGCTGAAGCTTTCTTT.

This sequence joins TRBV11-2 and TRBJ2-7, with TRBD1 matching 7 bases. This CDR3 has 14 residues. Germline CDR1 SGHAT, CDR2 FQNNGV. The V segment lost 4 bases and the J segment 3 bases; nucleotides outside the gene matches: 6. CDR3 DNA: TGTGCCAGCAGCTATGGACAGGCCTTCTACGAGCAGTACTTC. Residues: CASSYGQAFYEQYF.

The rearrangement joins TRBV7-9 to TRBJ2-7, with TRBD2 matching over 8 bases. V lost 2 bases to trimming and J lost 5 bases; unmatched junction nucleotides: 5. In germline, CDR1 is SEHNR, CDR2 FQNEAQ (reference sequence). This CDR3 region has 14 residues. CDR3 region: CASSLMDSGNEQYF. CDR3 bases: TGTGCCAGCAGCTTAATGGATAGCGGGAACGAGCAGTACTTC.

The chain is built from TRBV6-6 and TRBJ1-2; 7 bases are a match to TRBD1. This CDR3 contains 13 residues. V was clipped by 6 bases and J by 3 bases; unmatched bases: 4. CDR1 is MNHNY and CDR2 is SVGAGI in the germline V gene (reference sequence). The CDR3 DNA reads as TGTGCCAGCAGCCCGGGACAGTACTATGGCTACACCTTC. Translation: CASSPGQYYGYTF.

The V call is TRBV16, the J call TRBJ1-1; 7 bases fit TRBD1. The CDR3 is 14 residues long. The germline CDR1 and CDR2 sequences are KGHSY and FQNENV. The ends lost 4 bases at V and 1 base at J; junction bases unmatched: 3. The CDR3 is CASSRTGANTEAFF. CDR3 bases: TGTGCCAGCAGCCGCACAGGGGCGAACACTGAAGCTTTCTTT.

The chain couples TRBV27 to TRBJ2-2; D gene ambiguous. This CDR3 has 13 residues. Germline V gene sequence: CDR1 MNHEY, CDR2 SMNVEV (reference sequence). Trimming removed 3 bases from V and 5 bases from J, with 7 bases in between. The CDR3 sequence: CASSFISTGELFF. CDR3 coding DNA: TGTGCCAGCAGTTTCATATCTACCGGGGAGCTGTTTTTT.

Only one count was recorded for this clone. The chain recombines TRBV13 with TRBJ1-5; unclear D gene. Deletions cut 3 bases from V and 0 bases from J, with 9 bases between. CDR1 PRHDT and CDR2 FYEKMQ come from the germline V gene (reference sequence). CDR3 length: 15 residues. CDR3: CASSLGFNSNQPQHF. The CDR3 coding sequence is TGTGCCAGCAGCTTGGGATTTAATAGCAATCAGCCCCAGCATTTT.

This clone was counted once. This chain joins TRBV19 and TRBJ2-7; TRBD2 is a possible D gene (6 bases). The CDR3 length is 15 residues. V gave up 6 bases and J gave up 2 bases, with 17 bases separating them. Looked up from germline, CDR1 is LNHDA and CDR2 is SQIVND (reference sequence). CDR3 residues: CASRTSSATAYEQYF. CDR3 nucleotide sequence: TGTGCCAGTAGGACTTCTAGCGCCACCGCCTACGAGCAGTACTTC. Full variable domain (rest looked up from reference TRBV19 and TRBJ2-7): DGGITQSPKYLFRKEGQNVTLSCEQNLNHDAMYWYRQDPGQGLRLIYYSQIVNDFQKGDIAEGYSVSREKKESFPLTVTSAQKNPTAFYLCASRTSSATAYEQYFGPGTRLTVT.